Listed below are T cell receptor beta chains from one sample, sequenced in a study of T cell responses to AZD1222 COVID-19 vaccine. The protocol was immunoSEQ multiplex PCR, while the TCRdb copy is restricted to in-frame clones and leaves out a portion. The sample has fewer than 150,000 clones, 70% to 90% seen once. The sample in question was peripheral blood, obtained on day 0 of AZD1222 vaccination. Receptor source: an adult in good health. Each CDR3 is given with its conserved first and last residue. The D gene is left open where the match is weak. The size field is filled for only some rows; it gives once, few, many or a size class.

abundance: -
j_gene: TRBJ2-1
d_gene: TRBD2
v_gene: TRBV19
len: 18
CDR3aa: CASSKLAGIPNSYNEQFF
CDR3nt: TGTGCCAGTAGTAAACTAGCGGGGATCCCTAACTCCTACAATGAGCAGTTCTTC

abundance: -
j_gene: TRBJ2-7
d_gene: TRBD1
v_gene: TRBV19
len: 13
CDR3aa: CATQGGPPYEQYF
CDR3nt: TGTGCCACCCAAGGGGGCCCACCATACGAGCAGTACTTC

abundance: -
j_gene: TRBJ1-6
d_gene: -
v_gene: TRBV19
len: 15
CDR3aa: CASSIRGQRNSPLHF
CDR3nt: TGTGCCAGTAGTATTAGAGGACAGCGAAATTCACCCCTCCACTTT

abundance: -
j_gene: TRBJ1-6
d_gene: TRBD1
v_gene: TRBV28
len: 16
CDR3aa: CASGTATSSYNSPLHF
CDR3nt: TGTGCCAGCGGGACAGCTACGAGCTCCTATAATTCACCCCTCCACTTT

abundance: -
j_gene: TRBJ1-1
d_gene: -
v_gene: TRBV5-1
len: 13
CDR3aa: CASRAAERAEAFF
CDR3nt: TGCGCCAGCAGGGCGGCGGAGAGGGCTGAAGCTTTCTTT

abundance: -
j_gene: TRBJ1-2
d_gene: TRBD1
v_gene: TRBV19
len: 14
CDR3aa: CASSRWDRVNGYTF
CDR3nt: TGTGCCAGTAGTAGATGGGACAGGGTAAATGGCTACACCTTC

abundance: -
j_gene: TRBJ2-7
d_gene: -
v_gene: TRBV5-6
len: 15
CDR3aa: CASSPRGGTPYEQYF
CDR3nt: TGTGCCAGCAGCCCTCGTGGAGGAACCCCCTACGAGCAGTACTTC

abundance: once
j_gene: TRBJ2-1
d_gene: -
v_gene: TRBV11-3
len: 16
CDR3aa: CASSLEAVPSYNEQFF
CDR3nt: TGTGCCAGCAGCTTAGAGGCGGTACCTTCCTACAATGAGCAGTTCTTC

abundance: few
j_gene: TRBJ1-2
d_gene: -
v_gene: TRBV7-2
len: 17
CDR3aa: CASSLVLGGASNYGYTF
CDR3nt: TGTGCCAGCAGCTTAGTTTTGGGGGGCGCATCTAACTATGGCTACACCTTC

abundance: -
j_gene: TRBJ1-2
d_gene: -
v_gene: TRBV7-8
len: 15
CDR3aa: CASSLDVGGAYGYTF
CDR3nt: TGTGCCAGCAGCTTAGATGTGGGGGGCGCCTATGGCTACACCTTC

abundance: once
j_gene: TRBJ2-1
d_gene: -
v_gene: TRBV7-2
len: 13
CDR3aa: CASSLAGHNEQFF
CDR3nt: TGTGCCAGCAGCTTAGCGGGCCACAATGAGCAGTTCTTC

abundance: -
j_gene: TRBJ2-1
d_gene: TRBD1
v_gene: TRBV7-9
len: 17
CDR3aa: CASSDGTGYRSYNEQFF
CDR3nt: TGTGCCAGCAGCGACGGGACAGGGTATCGGTCCTACAATGAGCAGTTCTTC

abundance: -
j_gene: TRBJ2-7
d_gene: -
v_gene: TRBV6-5
len: 13
CDR3aa: CASRTGLPYEQYF
CDR3nt: TGTGCCAGCAGAACCGGGCTCCCCTACGAGCAGTACTTC

abundance: -
j_gene: TRBJ2-7
d_gene: -
v_gene: TRBV5-4
len: 13
CDR3aa: CASSFAGANEQYF
CDR3nt: TGTGCCAGCAGCTTCGCAGGGGCCAACGAGCAGTACTTC

abundance: -
j_gene: TRBJ2-7
d_gene: -
v_gene: TRBV13
len: 12
CDR3aa: CASSVRGFEQYF
CDR3nt: TGTGCCAGCAGCGTTCGGGGTTTCGAGCAGTACTTC

abundance: -
j_gene: TRBJ2-4
d_gene: -
v_gene: TRBV18
len: 16
CDR3aa: CASSPDLNVAKNIQYF
CDR3nt: TGTGCCAGCTCACCAGACTTGAACGTAGCCAAAAACATTCAGTACTTC

abundance: -
j_gene: TRBJ2-3
d_gene: TRBD2
v_gene: TRBV5-1
len: 18
CDR3aa: CASSSRTLAGVIPDTQYF
CDR3nt: TGCGCCAGCAGCTCACGAACACTAGCGGGAGTTATCCCAGATACGCAGTATTTT

abundance: -
j_gene: TRBJ1-5
d_gene: -
v_gene: TRBV30
len: 17
CDR3aa: CAWSAPLSRVSNQPQHF
CDR3nt: TGTGCCTGGAGTGCGCCCCTATCCAGGGTTAGCAATCAGCCCCAGCATTTT

abundance: -
j_gene: TRBJ1-1
d_gene: -
v_gene: TRBV30
len: 15
CDR3aa: CAWSHQLGTYTEAFF
CDR3nt: TGTGCCTGGAGTCACCAGTTGGGGACGTACACTGAAGCTTTCTTT

abundance: -
j_gene: TRBJ2-2
d_gene: -
v_gene: TRBV19
len: 14
CDR3aa: CASRPGVGHGELFF
CDR3nt: TGTGCCAGCCGGCCGGGTGTAGGGCACGGGGAGCTGTTTTTT

abundance: -
j_gene: TRBJ2-5
d_gene: -
v_gene: TRBV5-1
len: 12
CDR3aa: CASSTDRETQYF
CDR3nt: TGCGCCAGCAGCACGGACAGAGAGACCCAGTACTTC

abundance: -
j_gene: TRBJ2-4
d_gene: TRBD2
v_gene: TRBV18
len: 17
CDR3aa: CASSPTSGGTLTPVSYF
CDR3nt: TGTGCCAGCTCACCGACTAGCGGGGGGACCCTAACACCAGTCTCGTACTTC

abundance: -
j_gene: TRBJ1-2
d_gene: TRBD1
v_gene: TRBV18
len: 13
CDR3aa: CASSPAGRTGHTF
CDR3nt: TGTGCCAGCTCACCGGCGGGGCGGACAGGCCACACCTTC

abundance: -
j_gene: TRBJ1-4
d_gene: -
v_gene: TRBV6-1
len: 16
CDR3aa: CASSELAGEWDEKLFF
CDR3nt: TGTGCCAGCAGTGAATTGGCAGGGGAGTGGGATGAAAAACTGTTTTTT

abundance: -
j_gene: TRBJ1-2
d_gene: -
v_gene: TRBV6-4
len: 18
CDR3aa: CASRAGKVGREVKNGYTF
CDR3nt: TGTGCCAGCAGGGCAGGTAAGGTGGGCAGGGAGGTTAAGAACGGCTACACCTTC

abundance: -
j_gene: TRBJ2-3
d_gene: TRBD2
v_gene: TRBV13
len: 17
CDR3aa: CASSYRLAGANTDTQYF
CDR3nt: TGTGCCAGCAGCTATAGGCTAGCGGGGGCCAACACAGATACGCAGTATTTT

abundance: -
j_gene: TRBJ1-1
d_gene: TRBD1
v_gene: TRBV18
len: 16
CDR3aa: CASSSPGQPLPVKAFF
CDR3nt: TGTGCCAGCTCATCACCGGGACAGCCTCTACCGGTTAAGGCTTTCTTT

abundance: -
j_gene: TRBJ2-7
d_gene: -
v_gene: TRBV11-2
len: 12
CDR3aa: CASSSYYYEQYF
CDR3nt: TGTGCCAGCAGCTCGTACTACTACGAGCAGTACTTC

abundance: -
j_gene: TRBJ2-1
d_gene: -
v_gene: TRBV7-9
len: 14
CDR3aa: CASQNSGRGHEQFF
CDR3nt: TGTGCCAGCCAAAACTCCGGGAGGGGGCATGAGCAGTTCTTC